This T cell receptor (beta chain) is drawn from a study of T cell responses to AZD1222 COVID-19 vaccine. Study-wide findings and caveats: Repertoires in all cases were sampled only once the peak T cell response had passed.

Note on this clone: Antigen: not known.

The V gene's germline CDR1 is MNHNS and CDR2 SASEGT. The CDR3 contains 15 residues. Trimming pared 0 bases from V and 2 bases from J, leaving 10 bases between. Some clones are missing from TCRdb's copy, which holds only in-frame ones; the method was immunoSEQ multiplex PCR. The data hold roughly 30,000 clones, with around nine tenths observed a single time. The clonotype was recovered from an adult in good health. Sequencing was performed on peripheral blood, taken on day 0 of AZD1222 vaccination. This rearrangement joins TRBV6-1 to TRBJ1-1, with D hard to call. The CDR3: CASSEARIQNTEAFF. CDR3 nucleotide sequence: TGTGCCAGCAGTGAAGCGCGCATACAAAACACTGAAGCTTTCTTT.